The 2 T cell receptor beta chains reported below all come from one sample, sequenced in a study of blood T cell repertoires in COVID-19. Data came from immunoSEQ multiplex PCR; TCRdb stores just in-frame clones and leaves some out. The sample lists about 270,000 clones, approximately 86% seen once, with 2.5% to 3.5% in the top ten. Sequencing was performed on peripheral blood. The source is a young woman with acute or convalescent COVID-19.

J is TRBJ1-5 and V is TRBV9, with a possible D match to TRBD1 (5 bases). The CDR3 runs 16 residues. V was shortened by 2 bases and J by 0 bases, with 12 bases between the two germline ends. CDR1 is SGDLS and CDR2 is YYNGEE in the germline V gene. The CDR3 DNA is TGTGCCAGCAGCGTGCGGACACGGATTAGCAATCAGCCCCAGCATTTT. It is translated as CASSVRTRISNQPQHF.

The V call is TRBV25-1, the J call TRBJ1-2; no reliable D call. The CDR3 covers 14 residues. Germline V gene data show CDR1 as MGHDK and CDR2 as SYGVNS. V was cut by 4 bases and J by 6 bases, with 15 bases left in between. The CDR3 sequence is CASSASRQEDGYTF. In DNA form, the CDR3 reads TGTGCCAGCAGTGCCAGCCGTCAGGAGGATGGCTACACCTTC.